Below are 5 T cell receptor beta chains sequenced from a single sample in a study of blood T cell repertoires in COVID-19. Sequencing was performed with immunoSEQ multiplex PCR; in TCRdb, only in-frame clones are kept and a portion is missing. The sample yields 30,000 to 40,000 clones, approximately 88% seen once. Sequencing was performed on peripheral blood. All receptors come from an older man with active COVID-19.

V gene TRBV6-5 combines with J gene TRBJ1-2; D is undetermined. Looked up from germline, CDR1 is MNHEY and CDR2 is SVGAGI. Trimming took off 6 bases at V and 8 bases at J, with 16 bases between the two ends. This CDR3 is built from 13 residues. CDR3 residues: CASRAQAGGGYTF. The CDR3 DNA reads as TGTGCCAGCAGGGCCCAGGCAGGAGGGGGCTACACCTTC.

In DNA, the CDR3 is TGTGCCAGCACTAAAAACGAGGGGGTGGGCAAAAACATTCAGTACTTC. Its translation is CASTKNEGVGKNIQYF. The chain couples TRBV28 to TRBJ2-4, with D possibly being TRBD1 (6 bases). Germline CDR1 MDHEN, CDR2 SYDVKM. V was shortened by 7 bases and J by 3 bases, with 19 bases between the two germline ends. This CDR3 contains 16 residues.

The chain joins TRBV11-2 to TRBJ2-7; tentative D call: TRBD2 (6 bases). The germline V and J ends were trimmed by 6 bases and 3 bases, with 15 bases remaining between them. The germline CDR1 and CDR2 sequences are SGHAT and FQNNGV. CDR3 length: 14 residues. CDR3 in DNA: TGTGCCAGCAGTAGGTGGAGGGGTCTCTACGAGCAGTACTTC. Protein: CASSRWRGLYEQYF.

The J gene is TRBJ1-1, the V gene TRBV10-3; D ambiguous. The CDR3 has 15 residues. Per germline, CDR1 ENHRY and CDR2 SYGVKD. V shed 4 bases and J shed 3 bases, with 15 bases lying between them. CDR3 nucleotides: TGTGCCATCAGTGTTCAGCCCGGGCGGGACACTGAAGCTTTCTTT. Protein sequence: CAISVQPGRDTEAFF.

The chain couples TRBV9 to TRBJ1-1, with D perhaps matching TRBD1 (6 bases). Germline V gene sequence: CDR1 SGDLS, CDR2 YYNGEE. The ends were cut back, 3 bases at V and 4 bases at J, with 13 bases in the middle. The CDR3 has 14 residues. Written as DNA, the CDR3 is TGTGCCAGCAGCGAGGGACATTCGTCCACTGAAGCTTTCTTT. Translated: CASSEGHSSTEAFF.